The source of this TCR beta chain is a study of T-cell memory formation after mild COVID-19. The CDR3 runs 16 residues. The germline V gene encodes CDR1 SEHNR and CDR2 FQNEAQ (reference sequence). The V end was cut by 2 bases, the J end by 2 bases, with 13 bases between. Each CDR3 protein is one row after TCRdb ran MiXCR on the 5' RACE reads. The profile shows 430,000 or so distinct CDR3 sequences, around a quarter of them singletons. This clonotype was seen more than once but under ten times. Its antigen is unidentified. Study-level points and caveats: Pre-infection memory showed some responding clones, and this suggested that cross-reactive memory joined.

The V call is TRBV7-9, the J call TRBJ1-5; the D is unclear. The sequenced sample was PBMCs or a T cell subset sorted from them (not recorded which). The sequence was collected from an adult woman who had mild COVID-19 (a few samples of this study predate the infection). Cell type and time point are not known. The CDR3 region has the DNA TGTGCCAGCAGCTTAATGAGCGGGATGGGCAATCAGCCCCAGCATTTT. Protein product: CASSLMSGMGNQPQHF. Combining the CDR3 with reference TRBV7-9 and TRBJ1-5 gives the whole variable domain DTGVSQNPRHKITKRGQNVTFRCDPISEHNRLYWYRQTLGQGPEFLTYFQNEAQLEKSRLLSDRFSAERPKGSFSTLEIQRTEQGDSAMYLCASSLMSGMGNQPQHFGDGTRLSIL.